This entry is about one T cell receptor (beta chain). The TCR beta repertoire was assessed by survey-level immunoSEQ sequencing. TCRdb's table, derived via immunoSEQ multiplex PCR, lists solely in-frame clones and lacks some. In the table there are 60,000 to 85,000 clones, just over 90% of which are singletons. The CDR3 runs 14 residues. Germline CDR1 SGHRS, CDR2 YFSETQ. Trimming cost V 3 bases and J 8 bases; bases outside gene matches: 4. The sample consisted of PBMCs. The sequence derives from a man in his forties or fifties with rheumatoid arthritis. The chain joins TRBV5-1 to TRBJ2-2, with TRBD2 matching over 10 bases. CDR3: CASSSLAGPGELFF. CDR3 bases: TGCGCCAGCAGCTCACTAGCGGGACCTGGGGAGCTGTTTTTT. The variable domain in full, completed from reference TRBV5-1 and TRBJ2-2, reads KAGVTQTPRYLIKTRGQQVTLSCSPISGHRSVSWYQQTPGQGLQFLFEYFSETQRNKGNFPGRFSGRQFSNSRSEMNVSTLELGDSALYLCASSSLAGPGELFFGEGSRLTVL.